These 9 T cell receptor beta chains were all obtained from the same sample, sequenced in a study of T cells expressing NK-cell markers. TCRdb derives one entry per CDR3 protein from the 5' RACE reads, leaving out DNA. Its listing shows 400,000 to 500,000 distinct CDR3 sequences. Material for sequencing was blood T cells: a sorted CD56 or NKG2C T cell subset, CD4+ or CD8+ T cells, or bulk PBMC T cells (not recorded which). The receptors were gathered from a woman aged 18 to 75 in good health.

The chain uses TRBV20-1 and TRBJ2-3. CDR3 length: 12 amino acids. Germline V gene lookup returns CDR1 DFQATT and CDR2 SNEGSKA (reference sequence). The CDR3 reads CSASGAQYTQYF.

The chain is built from TRBV7-2 and TRBJ1-1. This CDR3 spans 13 amino acids. Germline V gives CDR1 SGHTA, CDR2 FQGNSA. CDR3 in amino acids: CASSFQANTEAFF.

This chain joins TRBV10-2 and TRBJ1-1; absent DNA, TCRdb's TRBD1 call cannot be checked. The CDR3 spans 14 residues. Germline V gene sequence: CDR1 WSHSY, CDR2 SAAADI. CDR3 residues: CASREGQGSTEAFF.

This sequence joins TRBV12-3 or TRBV12-4 and TRBJ2-4; the D gene TCRdb calls, TRBD1, cannot be checked with no DNA. The CDR3 covers 14 residues. CDR3 amino acids: CASTPSGAQNIQYF.

V and J are TRBV29-1 and TRBJ2-2; TCRdb picks TRBD1, but there is no DNA to check that call. CDR3 length equals 14 residues. In germline, CDR1 is SQVTM, CDR2 ANQGSEA. This chain's CDR3 is CSVLPGTGAGELFF.

J is TRBJ2-5 and V is TRBV20-1; as DNA is missing, the TRBD2 call by TCRdb cannot be tested. Germline values: CDR1 DFQATT, CDR2 SNEGSKA (reference sequence). This CDR3 is 14 amino acids long. The CDR3 loop reads CSASVRDSQETQYF.

The chain links TRBV7-6 to TRBJ2-1; the D call from TCRdb, TRBD2, cannot be confirmed without DNA. The CDR3 is made up of 15 amino acids. Germline CDR1 SGHVS, CDR2 FNYEAQ. CDR3 in amino acids: CASSYRVRGADEQFF.

The chain joins TRBV20-1 to TRBJ2-2; as DNA is missing, the TRBD2 call by TCRdb cannot be tested. The V gene's germline CDR1 is DFQATT and CDR2 SNEGSKA (reference sequence). The CDR3 extends over 15 amino acids. CDR3 in amino acids: CSAPFPGLEPGELFF.

The V gene is TRBV12-3 or TRBV12-4, the J gene TRBJ1-3. There are 15 residues in the CDR3. CDR3 residues: CASSLVTNSGNTIYF.